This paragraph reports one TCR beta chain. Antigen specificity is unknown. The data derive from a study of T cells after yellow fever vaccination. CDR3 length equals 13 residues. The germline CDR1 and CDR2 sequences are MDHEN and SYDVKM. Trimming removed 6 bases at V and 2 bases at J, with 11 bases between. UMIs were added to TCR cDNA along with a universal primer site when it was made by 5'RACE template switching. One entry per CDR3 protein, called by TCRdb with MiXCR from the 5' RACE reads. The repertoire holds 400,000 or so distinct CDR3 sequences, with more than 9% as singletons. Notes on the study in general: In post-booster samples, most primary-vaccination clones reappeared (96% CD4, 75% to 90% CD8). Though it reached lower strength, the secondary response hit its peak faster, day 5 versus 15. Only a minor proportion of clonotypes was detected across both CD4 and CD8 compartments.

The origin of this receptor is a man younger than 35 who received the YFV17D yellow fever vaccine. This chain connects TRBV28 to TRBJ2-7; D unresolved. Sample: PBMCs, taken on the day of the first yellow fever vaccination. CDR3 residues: CASSSAKPYEQYV. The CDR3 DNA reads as TGTGCCAGCAGCTCAGCCAAGCCCTACGAGCAGTACGTC.